The clone carrying this T cell receptor beta chain was seen just once. The data are from a study of blood T cell repertoires in COVID-19. Under the authors' procedure: Counts of nucleated cells, estimated from reference gene primer amplification, were obtained. Assay: immunoSEQ multiplex PCR; the TCRdb copy retains only in-frame clones and omits some. V and J calls and clone size come straight from that table; D and trimming were deduced from the DNA. There are some 320,000 clones in the sample; 75% to 90% occur only once, and 1.5% to 2% lies in the top ten. The V segment lost 3 bases and the J segment 5 bases; nucleotides outside the gene matches: 7. The CDR3 contains 15 residues. CDR1 and CDR2 (germline): MRHNA, SNTAGT.

This clonotype was obtained from a woman aged 25-40 years who had been exposed to COVID-19. The chain is built from TRBV6-4 and TRBJ1-1; 9 bases are a match to TRBD1. The sequencing sample was made of PBMCs or T cells enriched from blood (not recorded which). Here the CDR3 reads CASSESGQGWTEAFF. CDR3 bases: TGTGCCAGCAGTGAATCCGGACAGGGGTGGACTGAAGCTTTCTTT.